The rows below give T cell receptor beta chains drawn from one sample of a study of cytomegalovirus exposure and HLA in healthy donors. The repertoire was sequenced with immunoSEQ multiplex PCR; TCRdb's copy has only in-frame clones and lacks some. The sample has 85,000 to 100,000 clones; around 86% are singletons. The sequenced sample was PBMCs. These receptors all come from a man younger than 45 in good health and CMV-seropositive. Both conserved end residues are part of each CDR3. Fields, in order: CDR3 DNA, CDR3 protein, clone size, V gene, D gene, J gene. D genes are given only for firm matches. Size tells how often a clone was seen (once, few, many) or the class of an expanded clone, and some rows leave it out.

DNA: TGTGCTAGTGGTTTGGTAGCAGGACAGCTCACTGAAGCTTTCTTT
CDR3: CASGLVAGQLTEAFF
size: NA
V: TRBV12-5
D: NA
J: TRBJ1-1

DNA: TGTGCCAGCAGCTTAGTCCAGAAAGCCTCATCGGACATAAGAGATACGCAGTATTTT
CDR3: CASSLVQKASSDIRDTQYF
size: NA
V: TRBV7-9
D: NA
J: TRBJ2-3

DNA: TGTGCCAGCAGTCCCGGACAGGGTTGGAGCACTGAAGCTTTCTTT
CDR3: CASSPGQGWSTEAFF
size: NA
V: TRBV6-6
D: TRBD1
J: TRBJ1-1

DNA: TGTGCCATCAGTGGTGGACAAGGCGAGCAGTACTTC
CDR3: CAISGGQGEQYF
size: NA
V: TRBV10-3
D: NA
J: TRBJ2-7

DNA: TGTGCGGGGCGTGGCACAGTGAACACTGAAGCTTTCTTT
CDR3: CAGRGTVNTEAFF
size: NA
V: TRBV28
D: NA
J: TRBJ1-1

DNA: TGTGCCAGCAGCCCGGGCGTAGGGGCCCCCCAAGAGACCCAGTACTTC
CDR3: CASSPGVGAPQETQYF
size: NA
V: TRBV7-9
D: NA
J: TRBJ2-5

DNA: TGTGCCAGCAGCCAAGACCGGACTAGCACAGATACGCAGTATTTT
CDR3: CASSQDRTSTDTQYF
size: NA
V: TRBV4-2
D: NA
J: TRBJ2-3

DNA: TGTGCCAGCAGCCCGGGGACAGGGTGGACTAGCGGGATCAACGAGCAGTACTTC
CDR3: CASSPGTGWTSGINEQYF
size: NA
V: TRBV27
D: TRBD2
J: TRBJ2-7

DNA: TGTGCCAGCAGCACTTACAGGGGGCGTTCTTCTGGAAACACCATATATTTT
CDR3: CASSTYRGRSSGNTIYF
size: NA
V: TRBV11-2
D: TRBD1
J: TRBJ1-3

DNA: TGTGCCAGCAGCCAGTGGACAGGAGGGGGCACTGAAGCTTTCTTT
CDR3: CASSQWTGGGTEAFF
size: NA
V: TRBV4-2
D: TRBD1
J: TRBJ1-1

DNA: TGTGCCAGCAGGGCGGGTAATCAGCCCCAGCATTTT
CDR3: CASRAGNQPQHF
size: NA
V: TRBV6-1
D: NA
J: TRBJ1-5

DNA: TGTGCCAGCAGCTTCGGCGGGACGGTCTCCTACAATGAGCAGTTCTTC
CDR3: CASSFGGTVSYNEQFF
size: NA
V: TRBV5-4
D: NA
J: TRBJ2-1

DNA: TGCGCCAGCAGCCAACAGGGAGCCAAAAACATTCAGTACTTC
CDR3: CASSQQGAKNIQYF
size: NA
V: TRBV4-1
D: NA
J: TRBJ2-4

DNA: TGTGCCAGCAGTGCGAGCCCAAGCACAGATACGCAGTATTTT
CDR3: CASSASPSTDTQYF
size: NA
V: TRBV2
D: NA
J: TRBJ2-3

DNA: TGTGCCACCAGCAGAGATGGACAGGAGGAGACCCAGTACTTC
CDR3: CATSRDGQEETQYF
size: NA
V: TRBV15
D: TRBD1
J: TRBJ2-5

DNA: TGTGCCAGCAGGCAGGGAGGGCCGGGGGAGCAGTTCTTC
CDR3: CASRQGGPGEQFF
size: NA
V: TRBV2
D: TRBD2
J: TRBJ2-1

DNA: TGTGCCAGCAGTTACTCTTCAGTCACAGATACGCAGTATTTT
CDR3: CASSYSSVTDTQYF
size: NA
V: TRBV6-5
D: NA
J: TRBJ2-3

DNA: TGCGCCAGCAGCACCTGGACTAGCGGGAGGGCCTGGAACACCGGGGAGCTGTTTTTT
CDR3: CASSTWTSGRAWNTGELFF
size: NA
V: TRBV5-1
D: TRBD2
J: TRBJ2-2

DNA: TGCGCCAGCAGCCAATCCAACAGGGGCACTGAAGCTTTCTTT
CDR3: CASSQSNRGTEAFF
size: few
V: TRBV5-1
D: TRBD1
J: TRBJ1-1

DNA: TGCAGCGTTGCGGGACAGGGTGGTGGGGCCAACGTCCTGACTTTC
CDR3: CSVAGQGGGANVLTF
size: NA
V: TRBV29-1
D: TRBD1
J: TRBJ2-6

DNA: TGTGCCAGCAGCTTAAACAGGGACCAGCCCCAGCATTTT
CDR3: CASSLNRDQPQHF
size: NA
V: TRBV11-2
D: NA
J: TRBJ1-5

DNA: TGCGCCAGCAGTGAATCGAGCGGGAGCTACGAGCAGTACTTC
CDR3: CASSESSGSYEQYF
size: once
V: TRBV10-2
D: TRBD2
J: TRBJ2-7

DNA: TGTGCCAGCAGTGGCACTCAGGGGGTTTATGGCTACACCTTC
CDR3: CASSGTQGVYGYTF
size: NA
V: TRBV6-5
D: TRBD1
J: TRBJ1-2

DNA: TGTGCCAGTAGTGTGCAGACAGAATCTCAGCCCCAGCATTTT
CDR3: CASSVQTESQPQHF
size: NA
V: TRBV19
D: NA
J: TRBJ1-5

DNA: TGTGCCAGCAGCGTAGGGATCCGGGAGAACCACAATGAGCAGTTCTTC
CDR3: CASSVGIRENHNEQFF
size: NA
V: TRBV9
D: NA
J: TRBJ2-1

DNA: TGTGCCAGCAGTTTGTACAGGAACACTGAAGCTTTCTTT
CDR3: CASSLYRNTEAFF
size: NA
V: TRBV27
D: NA
J: TRBJ1-1

DNA: TGTGCCAGCAGCTCCTCGACTAGCCCCGAGACCCAGTACTTC
CDR3: CASSSSTSPETQYF
size: NA
V: TRBV7-2
D: TRBD2
J: TRBJ2-5

DNA: TGTGCCAGCAGCTTACCAGGGGGCCAAGAGCAGTTCTTC
CDR3: CASSLPGGQEQFF
size: NA
V: TRBV7-9
D: TRBD1
J: TRBJ2-1

DNA: TGTGCCATCAGAGTGACAGGGCCCTACAATGAGCAGTTCTTC
CDR3: CAIRVTGPYNEQFF
size: NA
V: TRBV10-3
D: TRBD1
J: TRBJ2-1